The T cell receptor (beta chain) under discussion was sequenced for a study of cytomegalovirus exposure and HLA in healthy donors. With respect to this clone: The target antigen is unknown.

Study conclusions and caveats: As confirmed in vitro, three CMV-associated chains were specific for CMV antigens. Later analysis reportedly placed an Asian-associated ancestry cluster below the roughly 680-donor mean in N-insertions.

The PCR employed 60 Vbeta primers together with 13 Jbeta primers. The method was immunoSEQ multiplex PCR; TCRdb's version includes in-frame clones alone and lacks a portion of them. The sample holds roughly 120,000 clones; 60% to 85% are singletons and the top ten take about 1.6%. Looked up from germline, CDR1 is WSHSY and CDR2 is SAAADI. The CDR3 has 13 amino acids. Trimming pared 3 bases from V and 0 bases from J, leaving 5 bases between. Sequenced: PBMCs. This chain connects TRBV10-2 to TRBJ1-1; D gene uncertain. This clonotype was obtained from a woman aged 18 to 35 in good health and CMV-seronegative. The DNA of the CDR3 is TGCGCCAGCAGTGAACAGTTGAACACTGAAGCTTTCTTT. It yields the protein CASSEQLNTEAFF.